The entry that follows covers one T cell receptor beta chain sequence. Sequencing used immunoSEQ multiplex PCR; TCRdb keeps in-frame clones, though not all of them. This table holds roughly 250,000 clones, about 90% found once. The data were taken from a study of blood T cell repertoires in COVID-19. Germline values: CDR1 MNHEY, CDR2 SVGEGT. CDR3 size: 13 residues. The V end lost 3 bases, the J end lost 6 bases, and 11 bases lay between the germline ends. The sequenced sample was PBMCs or T cells enriched from blood (not recorded which). The source of this sequence is a woman aged 25 to 45 with acute COVID-19. The rearrangement uses TRBV6-2 or TRBV6-3 and TRBJ1-1, with D hard to call. The CDR3 coding sequence is TGTGCCAGCAGTTATGAGTGGGCCGCTGAAGCTTTCTTT. Protein: CASSYEWAAEAFF.